This passage covers 9 T cell receptor beta chains from one sample sequenced in a study of multiple sclerosis patients with progressive multifocal leukoencephalopathy. Time point given: less than 15 months of natalizumab therapy. Profiling relied on immunoSEQ multiplex PCR, and the TCRdb table lists in-frame clones only, not all of them. Of 30,000 or so clones in the sample, around 90% were seen once. Sequenced material: PBMCs, taken from a patient treated with natalizumab. The receptors shown here come from a human donor with multiple sclerosis.

This clone was counted a single time. The CDR3 bases are TGTGCCAGCAGCTTCGGGACAGGAGAGACCCAGTACTTC. This translates into CASSFGTGETQYF. The chain couples TRBV7-2 to TRBJ2-5; 8 bases match TRBD1. CDR1 is SGHTA, CDR2 FQGNSA, per germline. This CDR3 has 13 residues. V gave up 3 bases and J gave up 4 bases; unmatched junction bases: 1.

The V gene is TRBV18, the J gene TRBJ2-4; 11 bases are shared with TRBD1. The junction had 5 bases not matched to a gene; V was cut back by 2 bases and J by 2 bases. The CDR3 sequence is 17 residues long. CDR1 is KGHSH, CDR2 LQKENI, per germline. CDR3 in amino acids: CASSPVGTGGTKNIQYF. The CDR3 nucleotides read TGTGCCAGCTCACCAGTCGGGACAGGGGGGACCAAAAACATTCAGTACTTC.

This clone was found once. The J gene is TRBJ2-7, the V gene TRBV12-5; D remains ambiguous. Trimming took off 4 bases at V and 3 bases at J, with 19 bases between the two ends. CDR3 length equals 16 residues. Germline V gene lookup returns CDR1 LGHNT and CDR2 FRNRAP. The CDR3 region has the DNA TGTGCTAGTGGTTGGGCCTACGGGCCCTCCAGCTACGAGCAGTACTTC. Translated: CASGWAYGPSSYEQYF.

This rearrangement joins TRBV6-1 to TRBJ1-4; a possible D gene is TRBD1 (5 bases). The germline V gene encodes CDR1 MNHNS and CDR2 SASEGT. The ends were cut back, 1 base at V and 9 bases at J, with 21 bases in the middle. The CDR3 is made up of 17 amino acids. This chain's CDR3 is CASSEVGFGQGRQKLFF. The CDR3 coding sequence is TGTGCCAGCAGTGAAGTCGGCTTTGGGCAGGGTAGGCAAAAACTGTTTTTT.

CDR3 protein: CASSSTDSGSCWWQETQYF. CDR3 nucleotide sequence: TGTGCCAGCAGCTCCACGGACAGTGGGAGCTGTTGGTGGCAAGAGACCCAGTACTTC. V is TRBV5-6 and J is TRBJ2-5; perhaps TRBD1 as D (6 bases). CDR1 is SGHDT and CDR2 is YYEEEE in the germline V gene. The CDR3 is 19 residues long. V lost 3 bases to trimming and J lost 2 bases, with 26 bases between them.

CDR3 coding DNA: TGTGCCAGTAGGTTCGGGACTGGCCAGAGCACAGATACGCAGTATTTT. This sequence encodes CASRFGTGQSTDTQYF. This rearrangement joins TRBV19 to TRBJ2-3; perhaps TRBD2 as D (6 bases). V lost 6 bases and J 0 bases, leaving 16 bases between the germline ends. This CDR3 region has 16 residues. CDR1 is LNHDA, CDR2 SQIVND, per germline (reference sequence).

This chain joins TRBV28 and TRBJ1-1; D uncertain. This CDR3 contains 15 residues. Germline lookup yields CDR1 MDHEN and CDR2 SYDVKM. The V end lost 2 bases, the J end lost 2 bases, and 12 bases lay between the germline ends. Written as DNA, the CDR3 is TGTGCCAGCAGTTTAGAAGCAGTCTTTAACACTGAAGCTTTCTTT. As protein: CASSLEAVFNTEAFF.

This chain links TRBV6-5 with TRBJ2-3, with D tentatively TRBD2 (6 bases). The CDR3 runs to 15 residues. V dropped 2 bases and J dropped 4 bases, with 13 bases sitting between them. The germline gives CDR1 MNHEY, CDR2 SVGAGI. CDR3 region: CASSYAGLPADTQYF. The DNA for the CDR3 is TGTGCCAGCAGTTACGCGGGACTCCCAGCAGATACGCAGTATTTT.

The chain carries TRBV2 and TRBJ1-1, with D possibly matching TRBD1 (5 bases). The CDR3 extends over 13 amino acids. The germline gives CDR1 SNHLY, CDR2 FYNNEI. V shed 7 bases and J shed 3 bases, with 12 bases lying between them. In DNA, the CDR3 is TGTGCCAGCACCTTGGAGGGGTACACTGAAGCTTTCTTT. It codes for CASTLEGYTEAFF.